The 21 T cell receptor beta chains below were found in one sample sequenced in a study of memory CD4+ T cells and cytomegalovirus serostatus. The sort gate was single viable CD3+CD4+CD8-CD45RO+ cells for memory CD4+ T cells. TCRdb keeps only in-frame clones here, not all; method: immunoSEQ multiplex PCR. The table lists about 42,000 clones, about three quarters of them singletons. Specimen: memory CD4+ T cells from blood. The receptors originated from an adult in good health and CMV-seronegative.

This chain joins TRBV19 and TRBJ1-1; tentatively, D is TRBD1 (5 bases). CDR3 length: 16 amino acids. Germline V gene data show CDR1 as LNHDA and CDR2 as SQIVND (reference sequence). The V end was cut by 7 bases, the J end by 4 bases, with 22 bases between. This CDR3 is CASTTPPAGARTEAFF. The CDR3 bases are TGTGCCAGTACCACCCCCCCAGCCGGGGCGCGCACTGAAGCTTTCTTT.

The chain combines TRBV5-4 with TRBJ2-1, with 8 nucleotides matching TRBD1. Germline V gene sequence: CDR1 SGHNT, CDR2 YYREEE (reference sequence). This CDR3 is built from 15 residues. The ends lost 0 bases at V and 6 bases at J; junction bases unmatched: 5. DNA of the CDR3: TGTGCCAGCAGCTTGGGGCGGACAGGGCTCAATGAGCAGTTCTTC. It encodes CASSLGRTGLNEQFF.

The CDR3 nucleotides read TGTGCCAGCAGTTTTCCCCAGGGGATTAATCAGCCCCAGCATTTT. It is translated as CASSFPQGINQPQHF. This sequence joins TRBV28 and TRBJ1-5, with D perhaps TRBD1 (6 bases). The V end lost 3 bases, the J end lost 4 bases, and 13 bases lay between the germline ends. The length of the CDR3 is 15 residues. CDR1 MDHEN and CDR2 SYDVKM come from the germline V gene.

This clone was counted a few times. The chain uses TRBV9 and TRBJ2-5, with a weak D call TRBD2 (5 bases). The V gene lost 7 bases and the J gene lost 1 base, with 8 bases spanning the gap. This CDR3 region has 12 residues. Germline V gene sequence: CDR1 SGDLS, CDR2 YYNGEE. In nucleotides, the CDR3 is TGTGCCAGCGGGAGCCTCCAAGAGACCCAGTACTTC. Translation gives CASGSLQETQYF.

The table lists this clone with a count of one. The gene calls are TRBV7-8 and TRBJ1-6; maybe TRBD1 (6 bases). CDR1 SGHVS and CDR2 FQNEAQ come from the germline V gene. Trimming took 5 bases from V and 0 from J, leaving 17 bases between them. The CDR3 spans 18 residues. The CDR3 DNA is TGTGCCAGCAGCACCAGGCGGGGGGCAAGCTCCTATAATTCACCCCTCCACTTT. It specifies CASSTRRGASSYNSPLHF.

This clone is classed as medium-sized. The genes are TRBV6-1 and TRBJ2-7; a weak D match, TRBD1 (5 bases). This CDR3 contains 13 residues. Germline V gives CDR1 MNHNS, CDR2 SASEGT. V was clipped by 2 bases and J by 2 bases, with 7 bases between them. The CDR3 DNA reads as TGTGCCAGCAGTGAATGGGGCACCTACGAGCAGTACTTC. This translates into CASSEWGTYEQYF.

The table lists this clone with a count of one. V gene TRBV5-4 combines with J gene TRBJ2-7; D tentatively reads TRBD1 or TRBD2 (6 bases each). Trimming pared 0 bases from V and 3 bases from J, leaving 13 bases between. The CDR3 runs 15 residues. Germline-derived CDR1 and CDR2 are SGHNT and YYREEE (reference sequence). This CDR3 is CASSLEGQRVYEQYF. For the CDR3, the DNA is TGTGCCAGCAGCTTGGAAGGACAGCGGGTCTACGAGCAGTACTTC. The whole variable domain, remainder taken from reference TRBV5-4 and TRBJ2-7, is ETGVTQSPTHLIKTRGQQVTLRCSSQSGHNTVSWYQQALGQGPQFIFQYYREEENGRGNFPPRFSGLQFPNYSSELNVNALELDDSALYLCASSLEGQRVYEQYFGPGTRLTVT.

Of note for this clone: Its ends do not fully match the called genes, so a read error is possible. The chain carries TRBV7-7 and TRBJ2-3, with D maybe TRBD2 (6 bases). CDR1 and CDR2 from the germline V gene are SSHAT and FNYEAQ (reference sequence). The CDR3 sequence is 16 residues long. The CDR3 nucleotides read TGTGCTAGCAGCTCCCTGGCTAGCGACAGCACAGATACGCAGTATTTT. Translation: CASSSLASDSTDTQYF.

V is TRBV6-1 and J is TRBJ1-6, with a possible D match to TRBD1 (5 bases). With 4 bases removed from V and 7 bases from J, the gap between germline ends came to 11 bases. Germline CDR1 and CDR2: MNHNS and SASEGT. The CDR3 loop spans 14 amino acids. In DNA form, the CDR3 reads TGTGCCAGCAGTGGGACATCTTTGAATTCACCCCTCCACTTT. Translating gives CASSGTSLNSPLHF.

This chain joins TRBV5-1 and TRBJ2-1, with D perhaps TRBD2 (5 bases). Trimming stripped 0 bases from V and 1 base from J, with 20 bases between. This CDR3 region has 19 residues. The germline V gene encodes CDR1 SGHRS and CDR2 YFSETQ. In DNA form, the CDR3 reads TGCGCCAGCAGCTTGGTTGGTCCATCCCCCAGCGGATCCTACAATGAGCAGTTCTTC. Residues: CASSLVGPSPSGSYNEQFF.

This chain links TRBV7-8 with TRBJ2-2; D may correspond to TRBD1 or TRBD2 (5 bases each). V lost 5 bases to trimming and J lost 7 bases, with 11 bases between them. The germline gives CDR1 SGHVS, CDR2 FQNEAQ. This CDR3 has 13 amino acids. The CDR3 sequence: CASSLGVIGELFF. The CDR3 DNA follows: TGTGCCAGCAGCCTGGGGGTGATCGGGGAGCTGTTTTTT.

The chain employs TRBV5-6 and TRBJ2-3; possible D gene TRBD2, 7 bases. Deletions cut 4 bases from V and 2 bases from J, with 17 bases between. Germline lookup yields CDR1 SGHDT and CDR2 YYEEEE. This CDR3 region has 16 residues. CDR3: CASSLRGAAITDTQYF. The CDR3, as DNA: TGTGCCAGCAGCCTACGGGGGGCGGCGATCACAGATACGCAGTATTTT.

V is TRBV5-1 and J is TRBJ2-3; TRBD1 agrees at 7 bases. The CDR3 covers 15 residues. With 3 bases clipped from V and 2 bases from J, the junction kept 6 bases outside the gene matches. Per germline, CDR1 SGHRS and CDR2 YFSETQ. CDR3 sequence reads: CASSSKGALTDTQYF. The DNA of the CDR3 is TGCGCCAGCAGCTCAAAGGGGGCCCTCACAGATACGCAGTATTTT.

The CDR3 sequence: CASSEIRQRTEAFF. The CDR3 DNA reads as TGCGCCAGCAGTGAGATACGGCAGAGAACTGAAGCTTTCTTT. The rearrangement links TRBV10-2 to TRBJ1-1, with D hard to call. The CDR3 extends over 14 amino acids. V lost 2 bases and J 5 bases, leaving 12 bases between the germline ends. Germline V CDR1 and CDR2: WSHSY, SAAADI.

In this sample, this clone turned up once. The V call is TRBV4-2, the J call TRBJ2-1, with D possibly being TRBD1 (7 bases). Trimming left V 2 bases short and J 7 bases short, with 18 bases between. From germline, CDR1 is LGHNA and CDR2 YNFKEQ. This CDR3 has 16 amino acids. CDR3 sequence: CASSQSGQGDRNEQFF. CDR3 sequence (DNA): TGTGCCAGCAGCCAAAGCGGGCAGGGGGACAGAAATGAGCAGTTCTTC.

The CDR3 spells CASYVGYSNQPQHF. The DNA of the CDR3 is TGTGCCAGCTACGTGGGGTATAGCAATCAGCCCCAGCATTTT. The genes are TRBV6-1 and TRBJ1-5; D unresolved. V lost 8 bases and J 0 bases, leaving 11 bases between the germline ends. The CDR3 is 14 residues long. CDR1 and CDR2 (germline): MNHNS, SASEGT.

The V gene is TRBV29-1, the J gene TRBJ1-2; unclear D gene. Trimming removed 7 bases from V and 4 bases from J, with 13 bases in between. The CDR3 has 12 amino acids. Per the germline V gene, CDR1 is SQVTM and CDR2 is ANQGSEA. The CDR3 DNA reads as TGCAGCGCTGCGAGCGTTTCCTATGGCTACACCTTC. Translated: CSAASVSYGYTF.

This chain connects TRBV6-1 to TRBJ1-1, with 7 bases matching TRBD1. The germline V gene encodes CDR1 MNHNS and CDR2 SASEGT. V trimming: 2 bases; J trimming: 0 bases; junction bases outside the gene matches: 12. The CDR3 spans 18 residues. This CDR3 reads CASSERFRRTGMNTEAFF. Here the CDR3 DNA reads TGTGCCAGCAGTGAACGATTCCGTAGGACAGGCATGAACACTGAAGCTTTCTTT.

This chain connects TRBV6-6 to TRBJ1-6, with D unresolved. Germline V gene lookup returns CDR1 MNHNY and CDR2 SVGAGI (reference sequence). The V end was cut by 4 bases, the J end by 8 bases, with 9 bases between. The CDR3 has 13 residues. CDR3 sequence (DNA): TGTGCCAGCAGTTTCAACCATTATTCACCCCTCCACTTT. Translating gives CASSFNHYSPLHF.

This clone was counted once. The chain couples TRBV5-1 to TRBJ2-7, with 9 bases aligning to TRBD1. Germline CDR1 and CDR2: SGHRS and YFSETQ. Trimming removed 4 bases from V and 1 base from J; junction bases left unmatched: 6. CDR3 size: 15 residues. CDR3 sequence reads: CASSRDRANSYEQYF. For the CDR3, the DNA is TGCGCCAGCAGCCGGGACAGGGCCAATTCCTACGAGCAGTACTTC. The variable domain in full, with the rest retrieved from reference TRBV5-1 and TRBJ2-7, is KAGVTQTPRYLIKTRGQQVTLSCSPISGHRSVSWYQQTPGQGLQFLFEYFSETQRNKGNFPGRFSGRQFSNSRSEMNVSTLELGDSALYLCASSRDRANSYEQYFGPGTRLTVT.

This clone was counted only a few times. This chain's CDR3 is CASSLGPQVMNTIYF. The CDR3 DNA reads as TGTGCCAGCAGCTTAGGGCCGCAAGTAATGAACACCATATATTTT. The V call is TRBV7-2, the J call TRBJ1-3, with D unclear. Trimming stripped 1 base from V and 7 bases from J, with 14 bases between. Per the germline V gene, CDR1 is SGHTA and CDR2 is FQGNSA. CDR3 length equals 15 residues.